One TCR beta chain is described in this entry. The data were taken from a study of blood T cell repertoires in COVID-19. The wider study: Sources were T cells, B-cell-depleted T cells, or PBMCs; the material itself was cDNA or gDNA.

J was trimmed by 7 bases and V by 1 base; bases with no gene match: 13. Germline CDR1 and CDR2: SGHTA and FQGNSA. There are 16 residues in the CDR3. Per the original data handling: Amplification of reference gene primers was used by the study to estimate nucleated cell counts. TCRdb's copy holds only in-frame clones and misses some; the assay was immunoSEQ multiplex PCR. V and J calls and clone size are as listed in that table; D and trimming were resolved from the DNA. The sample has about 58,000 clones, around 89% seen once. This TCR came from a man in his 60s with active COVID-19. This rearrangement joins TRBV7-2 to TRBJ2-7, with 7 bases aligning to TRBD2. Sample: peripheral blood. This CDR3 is CASSLGARGVAGEQYF. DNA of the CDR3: TGTGCCAGCAGCTTAGGAGCGCGGGGCGTAGCGGGTGAGCAGTACTTC. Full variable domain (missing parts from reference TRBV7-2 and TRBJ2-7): GAGVSQSPSNKVTEKGKDVELRCDPISGHTALYWYRQSLGQGLEFLIYFQGNSAPDKSGLPSDRFSAERTGGSVSTLTIQRTQQEDSAVYLCASSLGARGVAGEQYFGPGTRLTVT.